This T cell receptor (beta chain) was captured by sequencing in a study of T cells in Graves' hyperthyroidism and ophthalmopathy. Trimming stripped 4 bases from V and 7 bases from J, with 11 bases between. The length of the CDR3 is 13 residues. Germline assignment: CDR1 MNHEY and CDR2 SVGAGI. Template material for amplifying TCR beta CDR3 regions consisted of RNA transcripts. TCR CDR3 underwent first-round RT-PCR with the HTBI primer set. TCRdb re-analysed the multiplex PCR reads in MiXCR, keeping a single row per CDR3 protein. The profile shows around 340,000 distinct CDR3 sequences, approximately 14% of them singletons.

The chain recombines TRBV6-5 with TRBJ2-1, with D tentatively TRBD2 (6 bases). Sequencing was carried out using blood. The TCR comes from a young woman with Graves' hyperthyroidism. The CDR3 sequence: CASSWGGMNEQFF. In DNA form, the CDR3 reads TGTGCCAGCAGTTGGGGAGGTATGAATGAGCAGTTCTTC.